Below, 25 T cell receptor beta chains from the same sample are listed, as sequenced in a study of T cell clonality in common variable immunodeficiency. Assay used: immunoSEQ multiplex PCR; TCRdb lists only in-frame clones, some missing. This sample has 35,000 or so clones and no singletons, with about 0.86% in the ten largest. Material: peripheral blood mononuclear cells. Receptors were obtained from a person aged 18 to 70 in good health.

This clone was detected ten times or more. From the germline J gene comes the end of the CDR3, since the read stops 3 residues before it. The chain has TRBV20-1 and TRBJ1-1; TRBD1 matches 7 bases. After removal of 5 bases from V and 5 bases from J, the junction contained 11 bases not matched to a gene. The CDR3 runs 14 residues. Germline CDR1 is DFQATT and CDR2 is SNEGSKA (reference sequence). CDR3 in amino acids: CSAREGTANTEAFF. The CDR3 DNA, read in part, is TGCAGTGCTCGGGAAGGGACAGCGAATACTGAA.

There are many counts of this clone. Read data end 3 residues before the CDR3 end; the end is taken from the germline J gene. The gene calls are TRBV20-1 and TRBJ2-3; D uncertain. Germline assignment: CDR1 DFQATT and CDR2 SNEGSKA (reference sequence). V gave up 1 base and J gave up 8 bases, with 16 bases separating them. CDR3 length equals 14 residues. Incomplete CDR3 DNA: TGCAGTGCTAGAGGCACCACGGCTAGTGGTACG. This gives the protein CSARGTTASGT. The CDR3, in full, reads CSARGTTASGTQYF.

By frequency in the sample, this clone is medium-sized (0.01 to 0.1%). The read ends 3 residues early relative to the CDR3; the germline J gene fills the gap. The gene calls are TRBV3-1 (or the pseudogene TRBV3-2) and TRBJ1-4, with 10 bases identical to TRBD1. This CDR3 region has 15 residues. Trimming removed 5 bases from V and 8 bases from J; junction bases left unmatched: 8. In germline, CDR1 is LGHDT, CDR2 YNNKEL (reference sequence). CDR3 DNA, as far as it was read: TGTGCCAGCAGCGCCCGGGACAGGGGTAGCGAAAAA. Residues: CASSARDRGSEK. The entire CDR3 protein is CASSARDRGSEKLFF.

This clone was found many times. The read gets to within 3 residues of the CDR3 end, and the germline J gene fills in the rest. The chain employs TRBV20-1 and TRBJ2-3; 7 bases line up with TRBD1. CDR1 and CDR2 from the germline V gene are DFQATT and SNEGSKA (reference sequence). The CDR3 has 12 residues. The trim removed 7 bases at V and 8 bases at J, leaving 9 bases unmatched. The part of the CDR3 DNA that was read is TGCAGTGTGAACAGGGGTCCTACTACG. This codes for CSVNRGPTT. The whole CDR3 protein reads CSVNRGPTTQYF.

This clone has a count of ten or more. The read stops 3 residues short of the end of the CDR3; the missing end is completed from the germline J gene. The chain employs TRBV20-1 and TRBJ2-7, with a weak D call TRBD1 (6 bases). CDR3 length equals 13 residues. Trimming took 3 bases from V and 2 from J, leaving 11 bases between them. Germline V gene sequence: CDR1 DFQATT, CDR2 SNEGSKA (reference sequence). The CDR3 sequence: CSARGAYPYEQYF. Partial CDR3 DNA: TGCAGTGCTAGGGGGGCGTACCCCTACGAG.

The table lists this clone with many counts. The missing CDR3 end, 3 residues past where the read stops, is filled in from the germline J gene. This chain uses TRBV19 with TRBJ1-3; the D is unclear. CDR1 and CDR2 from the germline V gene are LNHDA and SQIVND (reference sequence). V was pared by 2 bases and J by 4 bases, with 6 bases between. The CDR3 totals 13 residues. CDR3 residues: CASSITVGNTIYF. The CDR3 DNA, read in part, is TGTGCCAGTAGTATAACAGTCGGAAACACC.

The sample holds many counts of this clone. This CDR3 reads CASSQVVGSAYYEQYF. CDR3 DNA, as far as it was read: TGTGCCAGCAGCCAAGTCGTGGGCTCGGCATACTACGAG. This sequence joins TRBV3-1 (or the pseudogene TRBV3-2) and TRBJ2-7; D call uncertain. The read stops 3 residues short of the end of the CDR3; the missing end is completed from the germline J gene. CDR1 is LGHDT, CDR2 YNNKEL, per germline (reference sequence). Trimming took off 1 base at V and 3 bases at J, with 16 bases between the two ends. The CDR3 extends over 16 amino acids.

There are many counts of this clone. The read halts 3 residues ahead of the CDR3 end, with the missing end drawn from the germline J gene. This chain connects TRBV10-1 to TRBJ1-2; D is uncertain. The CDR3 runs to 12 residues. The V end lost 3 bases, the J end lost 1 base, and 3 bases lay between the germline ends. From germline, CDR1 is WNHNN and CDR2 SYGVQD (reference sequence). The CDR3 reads CASSDNNYGYTF. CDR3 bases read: TGCGCCAGCAGTGACAATAACTATGGC.

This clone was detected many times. The CDR3 DNA, read in part, is TGTGCCTGGAGTGTAGGGGGCTCATACAATGAG. The encoded protein is CAWSVGGSYNE. The complete CDR3 sequence is CAWSVGGSYNEQFF. This sequence joins TRBV30 and TRBJ2-1, with 7 positions matching TRBD1. The read ends 3 residues shy of where the CDR3 ends; the end is completed using the germline J gene. The J segment lost 4 bases and the V segment lost 0 bases, leaving 3 bases of the junction unmatched. Germline V gene lookup returns CDR1 GTSNPN and CDR2 SVGIG (reference sequence). The CDR3 consists of 14 residues.

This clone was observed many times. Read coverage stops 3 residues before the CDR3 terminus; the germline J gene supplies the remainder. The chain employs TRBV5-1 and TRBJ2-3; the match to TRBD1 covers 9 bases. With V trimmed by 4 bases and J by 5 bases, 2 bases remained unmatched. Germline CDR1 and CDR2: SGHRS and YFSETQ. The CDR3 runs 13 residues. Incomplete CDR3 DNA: TGCGCCAGCAGCATGACAGGGGGAGATACG. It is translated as CASSMTGGDT. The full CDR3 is CASSMTGGDTQYF. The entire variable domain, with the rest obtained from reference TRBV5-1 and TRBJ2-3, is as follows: KAGVTQTPRYLIKTRGQQVTLSCSPISGHRSVSWYQQTPGQGLQFLFEYFSETQRNKGNFPGRFSGRQFSNSRSEMNVSTLELGDSALYLCASSMTGGDTQYFGPGTRLTVL.

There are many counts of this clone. CDR3 DNA (partial): TGTGCCAGCAGTTACTGGGGCACGGCAGTTGAG. As protein: CASSYWGTAVE. The CDR3 reads in full as CASSYWGTAVEQFF. The V gene is TRBV6-2 or TRBV6-3, the J gene TRBJ2-1, with D possibly being TRBD1 (5 bases). With the read ending 3 residues before the CDR3 end, the germline J gene is used to fill in that end. CDR1 is MNHEY, CDR2 SVGEGT, per germline. The length of the CDR3 is 14 residues. Trimming took 1 base from V and 9 from J, leaving 13 bases between them.

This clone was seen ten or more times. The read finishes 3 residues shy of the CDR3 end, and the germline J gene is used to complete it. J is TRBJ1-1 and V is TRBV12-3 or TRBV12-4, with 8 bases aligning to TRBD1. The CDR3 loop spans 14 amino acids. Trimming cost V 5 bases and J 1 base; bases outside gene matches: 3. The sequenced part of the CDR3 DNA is TGTGCCAGCAGTCGGACAGGGCGGAACACTGAA. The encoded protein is CASSRTGRNTE. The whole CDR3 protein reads CASSRTGRNTEAFF.

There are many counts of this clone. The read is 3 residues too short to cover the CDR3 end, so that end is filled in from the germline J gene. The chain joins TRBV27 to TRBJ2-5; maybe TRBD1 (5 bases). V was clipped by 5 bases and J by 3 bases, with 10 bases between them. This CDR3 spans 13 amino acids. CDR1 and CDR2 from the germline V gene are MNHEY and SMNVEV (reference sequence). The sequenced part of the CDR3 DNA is TGTGCCAGCAGTGACACAGGCGAAGAGACC. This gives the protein CASSDTGEET. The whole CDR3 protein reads CASSDTGEETQYF.

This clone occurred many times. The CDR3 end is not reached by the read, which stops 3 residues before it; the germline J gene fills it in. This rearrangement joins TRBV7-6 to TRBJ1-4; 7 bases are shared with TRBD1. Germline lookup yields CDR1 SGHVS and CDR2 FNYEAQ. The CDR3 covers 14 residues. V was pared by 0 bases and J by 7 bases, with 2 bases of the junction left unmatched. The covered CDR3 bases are TGTGCCAGCAGCTTAGCCGACAGGGTTGAAAAA. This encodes CASSLADRVEK. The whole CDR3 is CASSLADRVEKLFF.

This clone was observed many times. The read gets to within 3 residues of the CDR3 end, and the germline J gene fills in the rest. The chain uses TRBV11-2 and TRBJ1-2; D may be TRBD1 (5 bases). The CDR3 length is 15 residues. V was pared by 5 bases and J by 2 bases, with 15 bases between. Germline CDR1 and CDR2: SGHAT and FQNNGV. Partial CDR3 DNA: TGTGCCAGCAGCCCTCGGGGGGACCGCAACTATGGC. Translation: CASSPRGDRNYG. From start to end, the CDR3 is CASSPRGDRNYGYTF.

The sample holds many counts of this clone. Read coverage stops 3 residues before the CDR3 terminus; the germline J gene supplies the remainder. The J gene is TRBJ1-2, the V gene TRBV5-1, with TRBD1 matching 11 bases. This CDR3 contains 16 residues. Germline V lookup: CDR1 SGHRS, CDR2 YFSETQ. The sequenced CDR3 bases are TGCGCCAGCAGCTGGGGACAGGGGGAGAGGGCGCGAGGC. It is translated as CASSWGQGERARG. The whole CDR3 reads CASSWGQGERARGYTF.

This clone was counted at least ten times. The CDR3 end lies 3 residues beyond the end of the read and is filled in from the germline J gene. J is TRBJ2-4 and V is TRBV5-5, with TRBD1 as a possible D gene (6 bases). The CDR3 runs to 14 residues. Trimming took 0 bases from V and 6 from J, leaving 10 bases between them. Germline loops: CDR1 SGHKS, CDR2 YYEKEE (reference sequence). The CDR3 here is CASSLEGERNIQYF. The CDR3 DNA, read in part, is TGTGCCAGCAGCTTGGAGGGGGAGCGAAACATT.

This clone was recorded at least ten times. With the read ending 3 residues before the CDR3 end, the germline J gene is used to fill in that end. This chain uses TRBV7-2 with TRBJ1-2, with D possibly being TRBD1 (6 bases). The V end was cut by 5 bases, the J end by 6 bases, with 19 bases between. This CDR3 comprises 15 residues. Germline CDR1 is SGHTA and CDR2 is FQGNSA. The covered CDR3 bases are TGTGCCAGCAGCCCTACCCGGACAGTGGTCGATGGC. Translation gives CASSPTRTVVDG. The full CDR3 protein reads CASSPTRTVVDGYTF.

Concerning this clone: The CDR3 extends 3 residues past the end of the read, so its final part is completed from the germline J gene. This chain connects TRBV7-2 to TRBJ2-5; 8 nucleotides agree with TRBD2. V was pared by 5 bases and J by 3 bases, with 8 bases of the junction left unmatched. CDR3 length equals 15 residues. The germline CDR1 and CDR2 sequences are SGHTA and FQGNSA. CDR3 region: CASSPRGGAKETQYF. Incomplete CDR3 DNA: TGTGCCAGCAGCCCCCGGGGGGGGGCTAAAGAGACC.

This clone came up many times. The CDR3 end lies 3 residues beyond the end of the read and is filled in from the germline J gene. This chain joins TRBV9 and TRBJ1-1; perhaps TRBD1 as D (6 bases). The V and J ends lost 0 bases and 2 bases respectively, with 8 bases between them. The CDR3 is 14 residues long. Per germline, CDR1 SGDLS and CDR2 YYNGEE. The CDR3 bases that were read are TGTGCCAGCAGCGTAGGGACAGCAAACACTGAA. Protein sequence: CASSVGTANTE. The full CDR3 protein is CASSVGTANTEAFF.

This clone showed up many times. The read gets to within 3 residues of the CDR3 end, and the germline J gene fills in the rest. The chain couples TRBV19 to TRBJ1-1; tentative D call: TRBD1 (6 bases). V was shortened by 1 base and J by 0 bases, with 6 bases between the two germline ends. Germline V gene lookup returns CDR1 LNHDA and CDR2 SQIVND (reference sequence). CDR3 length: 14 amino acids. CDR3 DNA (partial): TGTGCCAGTAGTATAGGGGGGCTGAACACTGAA. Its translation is CASSIGGLNTE. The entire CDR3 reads CASSIGGLNTEAFF. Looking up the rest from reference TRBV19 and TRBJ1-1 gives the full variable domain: DGGITQSPKYLFRKEGQNVTLSCEQNLNHDAMYWYRQDPGQGLRLIYYSQIVNDFQKGDIAEGYSVSREKKESFPLTVTSAQKNPTAFYLCASSIGGLNTEAFFGQGTRLTVV.

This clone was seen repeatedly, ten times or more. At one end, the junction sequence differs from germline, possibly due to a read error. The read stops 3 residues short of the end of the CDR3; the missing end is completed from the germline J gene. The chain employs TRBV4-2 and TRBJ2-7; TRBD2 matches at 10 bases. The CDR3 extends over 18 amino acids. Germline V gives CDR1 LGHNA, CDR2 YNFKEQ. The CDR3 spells CASSQEPQTSGATYEQYF. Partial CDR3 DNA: TGCGCCAGCAGCCAAGAACCCCAAACTAGCGGGGCGACCTACGAG.

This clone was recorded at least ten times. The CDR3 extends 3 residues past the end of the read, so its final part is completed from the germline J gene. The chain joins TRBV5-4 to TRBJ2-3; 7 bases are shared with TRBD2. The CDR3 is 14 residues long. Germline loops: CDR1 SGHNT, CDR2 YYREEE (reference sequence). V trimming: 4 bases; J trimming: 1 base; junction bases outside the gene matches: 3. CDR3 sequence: CASSERGGTDTQYF. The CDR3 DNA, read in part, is TGTGCCAGCAGCGAGCGGGGAGGCACAGATACG.

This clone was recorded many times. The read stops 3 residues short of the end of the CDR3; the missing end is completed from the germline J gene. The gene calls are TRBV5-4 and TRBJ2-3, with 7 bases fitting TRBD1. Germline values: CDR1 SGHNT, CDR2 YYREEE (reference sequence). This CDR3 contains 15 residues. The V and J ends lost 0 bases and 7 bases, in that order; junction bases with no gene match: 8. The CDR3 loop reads CASSLGSVRGNTQYF. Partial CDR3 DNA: TGTGCCAGCAGCTTGGGATCGGTCAGGGGGAATACG.

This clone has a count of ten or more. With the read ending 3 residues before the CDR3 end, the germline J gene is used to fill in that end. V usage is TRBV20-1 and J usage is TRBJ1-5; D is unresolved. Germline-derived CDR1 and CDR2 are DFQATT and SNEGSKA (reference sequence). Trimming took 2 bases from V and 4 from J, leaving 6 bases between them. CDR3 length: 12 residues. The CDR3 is CSARQRNQPQHF. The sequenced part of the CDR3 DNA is TGCAGTGCTAGACAGCGTAATCAGCCC.